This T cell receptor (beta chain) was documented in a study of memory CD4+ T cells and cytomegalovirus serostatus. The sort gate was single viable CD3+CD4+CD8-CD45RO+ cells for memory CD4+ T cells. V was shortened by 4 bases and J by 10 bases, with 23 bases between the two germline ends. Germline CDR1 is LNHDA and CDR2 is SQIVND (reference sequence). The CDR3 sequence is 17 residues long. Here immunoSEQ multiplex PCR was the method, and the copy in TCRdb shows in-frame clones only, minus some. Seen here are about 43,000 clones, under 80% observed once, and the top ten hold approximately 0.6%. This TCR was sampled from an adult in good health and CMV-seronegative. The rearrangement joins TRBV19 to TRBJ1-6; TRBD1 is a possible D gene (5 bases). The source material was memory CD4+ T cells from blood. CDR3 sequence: CASSNLGTGNSASPLHF. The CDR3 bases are TGTGCCAGTAGTAACCTTGGGACGGGTAATTCGGCCTCACCCCTCCACTTT. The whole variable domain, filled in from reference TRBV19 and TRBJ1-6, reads DGGITQSPKYLFRKEGQNVTLSCEQNLNHDAMYWYRQDPGQGLRLIYYSQIVNDFQKGDIAEGYSVSREKKESFPLTVTSAQKNPTAFYLCASSNLGTGNSASPLHFGNGTRLTVT.